This T cell receptor beta chain was retrieved from a study of a mutant IDH1 vaccine in newly diagnosed glioma. Study-level background: Eight vaccinations reached patients in weeks 1, 3, 5, 7, 11, 15, 19 and 23. Those enrolled had earlier been treated with radiotherapy, temozolomide, or both, mostly both.

On this clone: What it binds is unknown.

Repertoires were generated with immunoSEQ multiplex PCR, while TCRdb's copy carries only in-frame clones and drops some. The sample lists 25,000 to 30,000 clones, roughly 80% seen once, with approximately 15% in the top ten. The CDR3 extends over 14 amino acids. Germline V gene data show CDR1 as SGHDT and CDR2 as YYEEEE. Deletions cut 2 bases from V and 0 bases from J, with 9 bases between. Time point meaning: week 23, last vaccination. It was 300 ug of mutant IDH1 20-mer peptide that made up each vaccine dose, given with topical imiquimod. The sequence came from a woman aged 25 to 45 with glioma. This specimen consisted of PBMCs, obtained from a glioma patient whose treatment included an IDH1 peptide vaccine. The gene calls are TRBV5-6 and TRBJ2-7; D not resolved. The CDR3 protein is CASSFVGSSYEQYF. As DNA, the CDR3 is TGTGCCAGCAGCTTTGTAGGCAGCTCCTACGAGCAGTACTTC.